Listed here is a single T cell receptor (beta chain). Reanalyzing the 5' RACE reads, TCRdb keeps one entry per CDR3 protein, without DNA. The ten most abundant clones cover around 37% of a sample with some 150,000 distinct CDR3 sequences. The data originate from a study of T cells expressing NK-cell markers. Per germline, CDR1 SSHAT and CDR2 FNYEAQ (reference sequence). This CDR3 is 13 amino acids long. This chain connects TRBV7-7 to TRBJ2-3; the TCRdb call, TRBD1, lacks DNA for checking. The sample consisted of blood T cells: a sorted CD56 or NKG2C T cell subset, CD4+ or CD8+ T cells, or bulk PBMC T cells (not recorded which). The sequence came from a woman aged 45-60 years in good health. The chain's CDR3 is CASSRDPSDTQYF.